A single sample gave rise to the 7 T cell receptor beta chains below, sequenced in a study of T-cell reconstitution after alpha-beta-depleted transplantation in children. As it was prepared, the TCRbeta library received unique molecular identifiers. TCRdb fed the PCR reads into MiXCR, producing one record per CDR3 protein. The table shows around 70,000 distinct CDR3 sequences, with roughly a tenth occurring only once. The sequencing here drew on PBMCs, taken before TCRalphabeta/CD19-depleted stem cell transplant. These receptors were collected from a boy aged 10-17 years with acute myeloid leukemia, due to receive a stem cell transplant.

At least ten counts were recorded for this clonotype. The chain is built from TRBV7-8 and TRBJ1-6; a weak D match, TRBD1 (5 bases). Germline values: CDR1 SGHVS, CDR2 FQNEAQ. V was pared by 3 bases and J by 10 bases, with 13 bases between. This CDR3 is 14 amino acids long. Written as DNA, the CDR3 is TGTGCCAGCAGCTTCGGCAGGGATGGGTCACCCCTCCACTTT. Its protein product is CASSFGRDGSPLHF.

This clonotype was picked up many times. The V and J genes are TRBV24-1 and TRBJ2-5; a possible D gene is TRBD1 (6 bases). Germline-derived CDR1 and CDR2 are KGHDR and SFDVKD. The CDR3 has 14 amino acids. Trimming shortened V by 5 bases and J by 5 bases, and 14 bases separated the two germline ends. CDR3 nucleotides: TGTGCCACCAGTGGTCAGGGGCCGGGGGAGACCCAGTACTTC. It specifies CATSGQGPGETQYF.

In its sample, this clonotype was seen many times. The rearrangement joins TRBV20-1 to TRBJ2-1; D ambiguous. Germline values: CDR1 DFQATT, CDR2 SNEGSKA (reference sequence). The CDR3 totals 16 residues. V lost 0 bases to trimming and J lost 0 bases, with 12 bases between them. The CDR3 loop is CSARDLGGSSYNEQFF. DNA of the CDR3: TGCAGTGCTAGAGATTTAGGCGGTAGCTCCTACAATGAGCAGTTCTTC.

This clonotype was seen repeatedly, ten times or more. The V call is TRBV7-2, the J call TRBJ2-3, with D possibly matching TRBD1 (6 bases). CDR1 is SGHTA, CDR2 FQGNSA, per germline. V dropped 5 bases and J dropped 4 bases, with 13 bases sitting between them. The CDR3 loop spans 14 amino acids. The CDR3 spells CASSIQGSADTQYF. For the CDR3, the DNA is TGTGCCAGCAGCATCCAGGGGAGCGCAGATACGCAGTATTTT.

In this sample, this clonotype turned up many times. V is TRBV12-3 or TRBV12-4 and J is TRBJ1-4, with D maybe TRBD1 (6 bases). V was trimmed by 5 bases and J by 2 bases, leaving 18 bases between them. The CDR3 is 17 residues long. The CDR3 protein is CASSRLGRGLTNEKLFF. The CDR3 DNA reads TGTGCCAGCAGTCGTTTGGGCAGGGGACTGACTAATGAAAAACTGTTTTTT.

This clonotype was seen at least ten times. V usage is TRBV2 and J usage is TRBJ2-3, with D possibly being TRBD1 (6 bases). With 4 bases removed from V and 2 bases from J, the gap between germline ends came to 16 bases. Per the germline V gene, CDR1 is SNHLY and CDR2 is FYNNEI. This CDR3 has 16 amino acids. For the CDR3, the DNA is TGTGCCAGCAGTGTAATTAGGGGACACTCCACAGATACGCAGTATTTT. Translation: CASSVIRGHSTDTQYF.

In its sample, this clonotype was seen a few times. J is TRBJ2-1 and V is TRBV9; 7 bases fit TRBD2. The CDR3 loop spans 16 amino acids. Germline-derived CDR1 and CDR2 are SGDLS and YYNGEE. Unmatched junction bases numbered 8, after V lost 4 bases and J lost 1 base. CDR3 nucleotides: TGTGCCAGCAGCCCCTTCGGGAGGAGGTCCTACAATGAGCAGTTCTTC. Protein sequence: CASSPFGRRSYNEQFF.